The clone carrying this T cell receptor beta chain was recorded a few times. The data belong to a study of blood T cell repertoires in COVID-19. Study information: The United States, Italy and Spain provided the acute and convalescent COVID-19 samples.

The assay was immunoSEQ multiplex PCR, and TCRdb's table has in-frame clones only and misses some. Seen here are approximately 230,000 clones, around 90% observed once, and the top ten hold roughly 14%. V was pared by 5 bases and J by 0 bases, with 17 bases between. CDR1 and CDR2 from the germline V gene are SGHTA and FQGNSA. There are 17 residues in the CDR3. The study drew participants aged roughly 18 to 89 years from roughly 25 US areas. Participant-reported clinical history was the basis for cohort assignment. The clonotype comes from a woman aged 50 to 60 with acute COVID-19. Material: PBMCs or T cells enriched from blood (not recorded which). This chain links TRBV7-2 with TRBJ1-5, with TRBD1 as a possible D gene (5 bases). CDR3 DNA sequence: TGTGCCAGCAGCAAAGGGGATTGGTTTTATAGCAATCAGCCCCAGCATTTT. It encodes CASSKGDWFYSNQPQHF.